The rows below give T cell receptor beta chains drawn from one sample of a study of CD8 T cells in Susac syndrome. TCRdb used MiXCR to reprocess the immunoSEQ multiplex PCR reads, holding one entry per CDR3 protein. The top ten hold around 0.2% of the sample, which has around 300,000 distinct CDR3 sequences, 65% to 90% seen once. Sequenced sample: CD8+ T cells from PBMCs. These receptors were collected from a human donor with multiple sclerosis. The CDR3 runs from the conserved cysteine through the conserved F or W. D genes are given only for firm matches. For some rows the clone size is stated as once, few or many, or as a class when expanded; others skip it.

j_call,d_call,clone_size,v_call,cdr3_aa,cdr3_nt
TRBJ2-7,TRBD2,-,TRBV27,CASSLWASGRSPSYEQYF,TGTGCCAGCAGTTTATGGGCTAGCGGGAGGTCACCCTCCTACGAGCAGTACTTC
TRBJ2-7,TRBD2,-,TRBV20-1,CSATNPSPGTSLYEQYF,TGCAGTGCTACCAACCCCAGCCCGGGGACTAGTCTCTACGAGCAGTACTTC
TRBJ2-2,-,-,TRBV6-1,CASSHPLGGETGELFF,TGTGCCAGCAGCCACCCCTTGGGCGGGGAGACCGGGGAGCTGTTTTTT
TRBJ2-1,TRBD1,-,TRBV6-2/TRBV6-3,CASSYSLGTGSEHNEQFF,TGTGCCAGCAGTTACTCGTTGGGGACAGGGTCGGAACACAATGAGCAGTTCTTC
TRBJ1-1,-,-,TRBV7-8,CASRDGAMNTEAFF,TGTGCCAGCAGGGACGGGGCGATGAACACTGAAGCTTTCTTT
TRBJ2-1,TRBD2,-,TRBV12-3/TRBV12-4,CASSGGLAGSYNEQFF,TGTGCCAGCAGTGGGGGACTAGCGGGAAGTTACAATGAGCAGTTCTTC
TRBJ2-2,TRBD2,once,TRBV14,CANSPPAGTSVTGELFF,TGTGCCAACAGCCCCCCCGCCGGGACTAGCGTTACCGGGGAGCTGTTTTTT
TRBJ2-7,-,-,TRBV4-3,CASSQDYPTAREQYF,TGCGCCAGCAGCCAAGATTACCCGACCGCGCGCGAGCAGTACTTC
TRBJ2-4,TRBD2,-,TRBV11-1,CASSPQGLAGEDPLAKNIQYF,TGTGCCAGCAGCCCCCAGGGACTAGCGGGGGAGGATCCGCTGGCCAAAAACATTCAGTACTTC
TRBJ2-2,-,-,TRBV4-1,CASSSGTPNTGELFF,TGCGCCAGCAGCTCCGGGACACCGAACACCGGGGAGCTGTTTTTT
TRBJ2-1,TRBD2,-,TRBV9,CASSPRLAGGRYNEQFF,TGTGCCAGCAGCCCAAGACTAGCGGGGGGGCGGTACAATGAGCAGTTCTTC
TRBJ1-6,TRBD1,once,TRBV2,CASTTGTHASYNSPLHF,TGTGCCAGCACGACAGGGACTCATGCCTCCTATAATTCACCCCTCCACTTT
TRBJ2-2,-,-,TRBV10-2,CASRVLARPSNTGELFF,TGCGCCAGTAGGGTTCTAGCAAGGCCTTCGAACACCGGGGAGCTGTTTTTT
TRBJ2-2,-,once,TRBV21-1,CASSKLGQQNPTGELFF,TGTGCCAGCAGCAAATTGGGACAGCAGAACCCCACCGGGGAGCTGTTTTTT
TRBJ2-1,TRBD2,-,TRBV27,CASTLVGEGNEQFF,TGTGCCAGCACCTTGGTCGGGGAGGGCAATGAGCAGTTCTTC
TRBJ2-7,TRBD2,-,TRBV7-9,CASSFRGGRDSGYEQYF,TGTGCCAGCAGCTTCCGTGGCGGGAGGGATTCGGGCTACGAGCAGTACTTC
TRBJ2-7,TRBD2,-,TRBV28,CASSLLVAGIGEQYF,TGTGCCAGCAGTTTACTGGTAGCGGGAATCGGCGAGCAGTACTTC
TRBJ2-3,TRBD2,-,TRBV11-3,CASSQSGLAGRVDTQYF,TGTGCCAGCAGCCAAAGCGGACTAGCCGGAAGAGTTGATACGCAGTATTTT
TRBJ2-1,TRBD2,-,TRBV15,CATSREFRTSGGDNEQFF,TGTGCCACCAGCAGAGAATTCAGGACTAGCGGAGGGGACAATGAGCAGTTCTTC
TRBJ2-3,TRBD2,-,TRBV7-9,CASSSLETSTSTDTQYF,TGTGCCAGCAGCTCCTTGGAGACTAGCACTAGCACAGATACGCAGTATTTT
TRBJ2-3,-,-,TRBV11-2,CASSYPLRGTATDTQYF,TGTGCCAGCAGTTATCCTCTTCGCGGGACAGCGACAGATACGCAGTATTTT
TRBJ2-7,-,-,TRBV27,CASSFIGQGNIYEQYF,TGTGCCAGCAGTTTCATCGGCCAGGGTAATATCTACGAGCAGTACTTC
TRBJ2-7,-,-,TRBV7-2,CASSPRGRGSYEQYF,TGTGCCAGCAGCCCACGGGGTCGGGGCTCCTACGAGCAGTACTTC
TRBJ1-1,-,-,TRBV6-5,CASSYRMGADTEAFF,TGTGCCAGCAGTTATCGCATGGGGGCTGACACTGAAGCTTTCTTT
TRBJ1-1,TRBD1,-,TRBV28,CASSPSTGVNTEAFF,TGTGCCAGCAGCCCTTCAACAGGGGTGAACACTGAAGCTTTCTTT
TRBJ2-7,TRBD2,-,TRBV25-1,CASSERAGGAYEQYF,TGTGCCAGCAGTGAAAGGGCGGGAGGCGCCTACGAGCAGTACTTC
TRBJ2-7,TRBD2,few,TRBV6-5,CASSYFLAGGSYEQYF,TGTGCCAGCAGTTACTTTCTAGCGGGAGGCTCCTACGAGCAGTACTTC
TRBJ2-7,-,once,TRBV7-9,CASSSAQPSYEQYF,TGTGCCAGCAGCTCTGCGCAGCCGTCCTACGAGCAGTACTTC
TRBJ2-1,-,-,TRBV21-1,CASSNRLAPYNEQFF,TGTGCCAGCAGCAATCGCCTAGCCCCCTACAATGAGCAGTTCTTC
TRBJ1-4,-,-,TRBV15,CATSRDRDRRNEKLFF,TGTGCCACCAGCAGAGATCGCGACAGGCGTAATGAAAAACTGTTTTTT
TRBJ2-7,-,-,TRBV28,CASSLLGGPLYEQYF,TGTGCCAGCAGTTTGCTTGGGGGGCCCCTTTACGAGCAGTACTTC
TRBJ2-1,TRBD2,-,TRBV9,CASSVHGTSGRLNEQFF,TGTGCCAGCAGCGTACATGGGACTAGCGGGAGGTTAAATGAGCAGTTCTTC
TRBJ2-7,-,-,TRBV29-1,CSVEGGQAYEQYF,TGCAGCGTTGAAGGGGGACAAGCGTACGAGCAGTACTTC
TRBJ2-1,-,-,TRBV10-3,CAISDGIYNEQFF,TGTGCCATCTCCGACGGAATATACAATGAGCAGTTCTTC
TRBJ1-1,TRBD1,-,TRBV19,CASSTGAANTEAFF,TGTGCCAGTTCGACAGGGGCCGCTAACACTGAAGCTTTCTTT
TRBJ2-2,TRBD2,-,TRBV10-1,CASSETLAGIGGELFF,TGCGCCAGCAGTGAGACACTAGCGGGAATCGGCGGGGAGCTGTTTTTT
TRBJ2-2,-,-,TRBV6-5,CASSYPTAGELFF,TGTGCCAGCAGTTACCCGACGGCCGGGGAGCTGTTTTTT
TRBJ2-1,TRBD2,-,TRBV11-2,CASRPPTTSGPNNEQFF,TGTGCCAGCAGGCCCCCCACCACTAGCGGCCCAAACAATGAGCAGTTCTTC
TRBJ2-7,TRBD1,-,TRBV28,CASIRDRTYEQYF,TGTGCCAGTATCCGGGACAGAACCTACGAGCAGTACTTC
TRBJ2-7,-,-,TRBV6-2/TRBV6-3,CASIDRGYEQYF,TGTGCCAGCATCGATCGGGGCTACGAGCAGTACTTC
TRBJ2-1,TRBD2,once,TRBV28,CASSWRPAGTYNEQFF,TGTGCCAGCTCTTGGCGCCCAGCGGGGACCTACAATGAGCAGTTCTTC
TRBJ2-1,-,-,TRBV12-3/TRBV12-4,CASSLDHSYNEQFF,TGTGCCAGCAGTTTAGACCACAGCTACAATGAGCAGTTCTTC
TRBJ2-1,-,-,TRBV6-2/TRBV6-3,CASSNPTATTSWLGEFF,TGTGCCAGCAGTAATCCAACCGCCACAACAAGCTGGCTCGGTGAGTTCTTC
TRBJ2-1,-,-,TRBV24-1,CATGTRYNAQFF,TGTGCCACCGGGACAAGGTACAATGCGCAGTTCTTC
TRBJ1-5,-,-,TRBV27,CASSLIGTEPQHF,TGTGCCAGCAGTTTAATCGGGACTGAACCCCAGCATTTT
TRBJ2-2,-,-,TRBV3-1,CASSQDWLLTGELFF,TGTGCCAGCAGCCAAGATTGGCTCCTCACCGGGGAGCTGTTTTTT
TRBJ1-5,-,-,TRBV27,CATKTGQSNQPQHF,TGTGCCACAAAGACGGGGCAGAGCAATCAGCCCCAGCATTTT
TRBJ2-5,TRBD2,-,TRBV28,CASSLLPAGVLETQYF,TGTGCCAGCAGTTTATTGCCAGCGGGAGTTTTAGAGACCCAGTACTTC
TRBJ2-1,TRBD2,-,TRBV4-1,CASSQDWGLAYNEQFF,TGCGCCAGCAGCCAAGATTGGGGACTAGCGTACAATGAGCAGTTCTTC
TRBJ2-7,TRBD2,-,TRBV6-5,CASSTRTSGSDEQYF,TGTGCCAGCAGTACGCGGACTAGCGGGAGTGACGAGCAGTACTTC
TRBJ2-5,TRBD2,-,TRBV30,CACFIAGGKTQYF,TGTGCCTGTTTTATAGCGGGAGGGAAGACCCAGTACTTC
TRBJ1-1,-,-,TRBV15,CATSSRTGNTEAFF,TGTGCCACCAGCAGTCGGACGGGGAACACTGAAGCTTTCTTT
TRBJ1-2,-,once,TRBV10-3,CAITSKAAYGYTF,TGTGCCATCACCTCGAAAGCCGCCTATGGCTACACCTTC